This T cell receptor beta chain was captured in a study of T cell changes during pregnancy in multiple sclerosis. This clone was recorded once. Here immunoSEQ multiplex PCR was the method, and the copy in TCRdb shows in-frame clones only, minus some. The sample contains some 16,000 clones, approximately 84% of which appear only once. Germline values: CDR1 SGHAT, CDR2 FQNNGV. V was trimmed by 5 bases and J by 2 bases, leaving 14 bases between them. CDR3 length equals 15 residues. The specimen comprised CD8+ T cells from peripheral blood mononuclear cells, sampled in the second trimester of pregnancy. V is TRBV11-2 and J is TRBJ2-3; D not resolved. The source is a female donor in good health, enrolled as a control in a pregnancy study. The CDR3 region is CASSPPQDSTDTQYF. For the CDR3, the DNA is TGTGCCAGCAGCCCACCTCAGGATTCCACAGATACGCAGTATTTT.